The rows below give T cell receptor beta chains drawn from one sample of a study of blood T cell repertoires in COVID-19. Sequencing used immunoSEQ multiplex PCR; TCRdb keeps in-frame clones, though not all of them. Of over 90,000 clones in the sample, approximately 79% are singletons; the top ten hold approximately 4.1%. The material sequenced was peripheral blood. These receptors originate from a man aged 65-85 years with COVID-19, enrolled during active disease. Both conserved end residues are part of each CDR3. Fields, in order: CDR3 DNA, CDR3 protein, clone size, V gene, D gene, J gene. A D gene is named only where the DNA matches it firmly. Clone size, where shown, is once, few, many, or a class for clones that have expanded.

cdr3_nt: TGTGCCAGCAGCGTTTTGTCGGGGGCTAGCGGGTCCTGGGATACGCAGTATTTT
cdr3_aa: CASSVLSGASGSWDTQYF
clone_size: .
v_call: TRBV9
d_call: TRBD2
j_call: TRBJ2-3

cdr3_nt: TGTGCCACCAGCACGCCGGGACAGGGGGCCAGCGGGAGTTTGGATGAGCAGTTCTTC
cdr3_aa: CATSTPGQGASGSLDEQFF
clone_size: .
v_call: TRBV15
d_call: TRBD1
j_call: TRBJ2-1

cdr3_nt: TGTGCCAGCAGTTTAATCCCGGGGAAAGGAGGCTACACCTTC
cdr3_aa: CASSLIPGKGGYTF
clone_size: .
v_call: TRBV28
d_call: .
j_call: TRBJ1-2

cdr3_nt: TGCGCCAGCAGCTGGACCAGGGATTTCGCTGAAGCTTTCTTT
cdr3_aa: CASSWTRDFAEAFF
clone_size: once
v_call: TRBV5-1
d_call: .
j_call: TRBJ1-1

cdr3_nt: TGTGCCAGCAGTTTCAATTTGGGGACTAGCGCAAACAATGAGCAGTTCTTC
cdr3_aa: CASSFNLGTSANNEQFF
clone_size: .
v_call: TRBV27
d_call: TRBD2
j_call: TRBJ2-1

cdr3_nt: TGTGCCAGCAGTTACGACCGGGACAGGGGGCTCAACGGGGAGCTGTTTTTT
cdr3_aa: CASSYDRDRGLNGELFF
clone_size: few
v_call: TRBV7-2
d_call: TRBD1
j_call: TRBJ2-2

cdr3_nt: TGTGCCAGCAGTTTCAAGACAGGGGCATTCTACGAGCAGTACTTC
cdr3_aa: CASSFKTGAFYEQYF
clone_size: .
v_call: TRBV27
d_call: TRBD1
j_call: TRBJ2-7

cdr3_nt: TGTGCCAGCAGTTGGAATACCGGGACAACAGCTTTCTTT
cdr3_aa: CASSWNTGTTAFF
clone_size: .
v_call: TRBV6-2/TRBV6-3
d_call: .
j_call: TRBJ1-1

cdr3_nt: TGTGCCTGGACCGGGACTAGCCGCTACGAGCAGTACTTC
cdr3_aa: CAWTGTSRYEQYF
clone_size: .
v_call: TRBV30
d_call: TRBD2
j_call: TRBJ2-7

cdr3_nt: TGTGCCAGCTCACCGGGGAGCTCCTACAATGAGCAGTTCTTC
cdr3_aa: CASSPGSSYNEQFF
clone_size: .
v_call: TRBV18
d_call: .
j_call: TRBJ2-1

cdr3_nt: TGTGCCAGCTCACCAGGGCTATCCGGCGAGCAGTACTTC
cdr3_aa: CASSPGLSGEQYF
clone_size: .
v_call: TRBV18
d_call: .
j_call: TRBJ2-7

cdr3_nt: TGCGCCAGCAGCCTAGATTACGAGCAGTACTTC
cdr3_aa: CASSLDYEQYF
clone_size: .
v_call: TRBV5-1
d_call: .
j_call: TRBJ2-7

cdr3_nt: TGTGCCAGCAGCTTAGGACTAGCGTTTGGCAATGAGCAGTTCTTC
cdr3_aa: CASSLGLAFGNEQFF
clone_size: .
v_call: TRBV5-4
d_call: TRBD2
j_call: TRBJ2-1

cdr3_nt: TGCGCCAGCAGCACCGGGACAGGGGAATCTGAAGCTTTCTTT
cdr3_aa: CASSTGTGESEAFF
clone_size: .
v_call: TRBV4-3
d_call: TRBD1
j_call: TRBJ1-1

cdr3_nt: TGTGCCAGTACCCTGATCCCGGGACAAGAAGCTTTCTTT
cdr3_aa: CASTLIPGQEAFF
clone_size: few
v_call: TRBV19
d_call: .
j_call: TRBJ1-1

cdr3_nt: TGTGCCTGGAGTGTGATGACAGGGGATGGCGAGACCCAGTACTTC
cdr3_aa: CAWSVMTGDGETQYF
clone_size: .
v_call: TRBV30
d_call: TRBD1
j_call: TRBJ2-5

cdr3_nt: TGTGCTAGTGGTTTGGGACAGGGCAGGGACTACACCGGGGAGCTGTTTTTT
cdr3_aa: CASGLGQGRDYTGELFF
clone_size: .
v_call: TRBV12-5
d_call: .
j_call: TRBJ2-2

cdr3_nt: TGCGCCAGCAGCTTGATGACCTCGGGAGGAGAGACCCAGTACTTC
cdr3_aa: CASSLMTSGGETQYF
clone_size: .
v_call: TRBV5-1
d_call: TRBD2
j_call: TRBJ2-5

cdr3_nt: TGTGCCAGTAGTATATTGGGGGGAATGAACACTGAAGCTTTCTTT
cdr3_aa: CASSILGGMNTEAFF
clone_size: .
v_call: TRBV19
d_call: .
j_call: TRBJ1-1

cdr3_nt: TGTGCCAGCAGCTTAGGAGATTACTTGGGCTACACCTTC
cdr3_aa: CASSLGDYLGYTF
clone_size: .
v_call: TRBV7-2
d_call: .
j_call: TRBJ1-2

cdr3_nt: TGTGCCAGCAGGGGCCCCTCGAACACTGAAGCTTTCTTT
cdr3_aa: CASRGPSNTEAFF
clone_size: many
v_call: TRBV27
d_call: .
j_call: TRBJ1-1

cdr3_nt: TGTGCCAGCAGCTTAGTCGCGGGGACGTCTGAAGCTTTCTTT
cdr3_aa: CASSLVAGTSEAFF
clone_size: few
v_call: TRBV7-2
d_call: .
j_call: TRBJ1-1

cdr3_nt: TGTGCCAGCAGTCCCTATAGCGGACCCCATTCTGGCACAGATACGCAGTATTTT
cdr3_aa: CASSPYSGPHSGTDTQYF
clone_size: .
v_call: TRBV27
d_call: .
j_call: TRBJ2-3

cdr3_nt: TGTGCCAGCAGTTCCGGAGGGCAGGGGGATCAGCCCCAGCATTTT
cdr3_aa: CASSSGGQGDQPQHF
clone_size: .
v_call: TRBV28
d_call: TRBD1
j_call: TRBJ1-5

cdr3_nt: TGCGCCAGCAGCTTGGTCGCTAGCGGGAGAGCCCTGACTCCGTACGAGCAGTACTTC
cdr3_aa: CASSLVASGRALTPYEQYF
clone_size: .
v_call: TRBV5-1
d_call: TRBD2
j_call: TRBJ2-7

cdr3_nt: TGTGCCATCAGTGATAGAGGGGGCGGAAACACTGAAGCTTTCTTT
cdr3_aa: CAISDRGGGNTEAFF
clone_size: few
v_call: TRBV10-3
d_call: TRBD1
j_call: TRBJ1-1

cdr3_nt: TGCAGTGCTAGTGGGCTAGCGGGAAAAATTAAGGAGCAGTACTTC
cdr3_aa: CSASGLAGKIKEQYF
clone_size: .
v_call: TRBV20-1
d_call: TRBD2
j_call: TRBJ2-7

cdr3_nt: TGTGCCAGCAGCTCCCGAGTAGCGGGAGGGGGTTACAATGAGCAGTTCTTC
cdr3_aa: CASSSRVAGGGYNEQFF
clone_size: once
v_call: TRBV9
d_call: TRBD2
j_call: TRBJ2-1

cdr3_nt: TGTGCCAGCAGCACCCGGGACTTCCCGATCTACGAGCAGTACTTC
cdr3_aa: CASSTRDFPIYEQYF
clone_size: .
v_call: TRBV6-2/TRBV6-3
d_call: .
j_call: TRBJ2-7

cdr3_nt: TGCGCCAGCAGCCGACAGGGGGCAGGGGAGACCCAGTACTTC
cdr3_aa: CASSRQGAGETQYF
clone_size: .
v_call: TRBV5-1
d_call: TRBD1
j_call: TRBJ2-5

cdr3_nt: TGTGCCAGCAGCTTAGATAACATAGCGGGGGTCTACAATGAGCAGTTCTTC
cdr3_aa: CASSLDNIAGVYNEQFF
clone_size: .
v_call: TRBV11-2
d_call: TRBD2
j_call: TRBJ2-1

cdr3_nt: TGCGCCAGCAGCTTGGAGAGGGTGGATTCACCCCTCCACTTT
cdr3_aa: CASSLERVDSPLHF
clone_size: .
v_call: TRBV5-1
d_call: .
j_call: TRBJ1-6

cdr3_nt: TGTGCCAGCAGTCATAACACCGGGGAGCTGTTTTTT
cdr3_aa: CASSHNTGELFF
clone_size: few
v_call: TRBV6-2/TRBV6-3
d_call: .
j_call: TRBJ2-2

cdr3_nt: TGTGCCAGCAGCAGAAGTCTAGTACGGGGGTCCCGCAACGCCTATGGCTACACCTTC
cdr3_aa: CASSRSLVRGSRNAYGYTF
clone_size: many
v_call: TRBV11-2
d_call: .
j_call: TRBJ1-2

cdr3_nt: TGTGCCAGCAGTTCCTCCGCTAGCGGCCTTCGGGGCGAGCAGTACTTC
cdr3_aa: CASSSSASGLRGEQYF
clone_size: .
v_call: TRBV28
d_call: TRBD2
j_call: TRBJ2-7

cdr3_nt: TGTGCCAGCAGCGTAGCCCACTATAACCGGGATGAGCAGTTCTTC
cdr3_aa: CASSVAHYNRDEQFF
clone_size: few
v_call: TRBV9
d_call: .
j_call: TRBJ2-1

cdr3_nt: TGTGCCAGCATTTCCGTGAACACTGAAGCTTTCTTT
cdr3_aa: CASISVNTEAFF
clone_size: .
v_call: TRBV28
d_call: .
j_call: TRBJ1-1

cdr3_nt: TGTGCCAGCAGCCGGGGGGGGACCCTCACGAACTATGGCTACACCTTC
cdr3_aa: CASSRGGTLTNYGYTF
clone_size: once
v_call: TRBV5-6
d_call: .
j_call: TRBJ1-2

cdr3_nt: TGCGCCAGCAGCCAAGATCTTGGCTCGCCGTCTAGAGAGCAGTACTTC
cdr3_aa: CASSQDLGSPSREQYF
clone_size: .
v_call: TRBV4-3
d_call: .
j_call: TRBJ2-7

cdr3_nt: TGTGCCATCAGCCCGGGACAGGGGGTCCACGAGCAGTACTTC
cdr3_aa: CAISPGQGVHEQYF
clone_size: .
v_call: TRBV10-3
d_call: TRBD1
j_call: TRBJ2-7

cdr3_nt: TGTGCCAGCAGCTTAATCAGGTCTCCTGGGGCCAACGTCCTGACTTTC
cdr3_aa: CASSLIRSPGANVLTF
clone_size: .
v_call: TRBV11-2
d_call: .
j_call: TRBJ2-6

cdr3_nt: TGTGCCATTTACAGGGCGAACTATGGCTACACCTTC
cdr3_aa: CAIYRANYGYTF
clone_size: .
v_call: TRBV10-3
d_call: .
j_call: TRBJ1-2